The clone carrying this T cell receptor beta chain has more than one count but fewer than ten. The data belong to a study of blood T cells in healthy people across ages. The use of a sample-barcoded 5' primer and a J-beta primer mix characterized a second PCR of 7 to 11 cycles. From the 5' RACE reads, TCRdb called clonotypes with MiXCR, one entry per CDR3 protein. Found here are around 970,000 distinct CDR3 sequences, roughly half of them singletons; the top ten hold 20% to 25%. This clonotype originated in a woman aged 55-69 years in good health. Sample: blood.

CDR3 DNA: TGTGCCAGCATTCAGAGGGCGGGAGGGGGATCACCCCTCCACTTT. Its translation: CASIQRAGGGSPLHF. V gene TRBV28 combines with J gene TRBJ1-6; D perhaps matches TRBD1 (6 bases). Germline V gene lookup returns CDR1 MDHEN and CDR2 SYDVKM. The CDR3 covers 15 residues. V lost 7 bases and J 10 bases, leaving 20 bases between the germline ends.